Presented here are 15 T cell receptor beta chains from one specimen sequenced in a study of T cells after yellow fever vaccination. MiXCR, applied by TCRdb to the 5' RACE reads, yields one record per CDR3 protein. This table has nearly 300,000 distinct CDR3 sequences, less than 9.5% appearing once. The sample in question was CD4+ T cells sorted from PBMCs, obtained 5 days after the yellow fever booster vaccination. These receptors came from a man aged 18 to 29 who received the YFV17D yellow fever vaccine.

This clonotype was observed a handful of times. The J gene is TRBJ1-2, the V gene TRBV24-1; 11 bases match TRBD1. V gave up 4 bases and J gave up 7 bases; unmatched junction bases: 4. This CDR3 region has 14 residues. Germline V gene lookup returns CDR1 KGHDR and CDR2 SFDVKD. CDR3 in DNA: TGTGCCACCAGTGACCCCGGGACAGGGGGTGGCTACACCTTC. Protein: CATSDPGTGGGYTF.

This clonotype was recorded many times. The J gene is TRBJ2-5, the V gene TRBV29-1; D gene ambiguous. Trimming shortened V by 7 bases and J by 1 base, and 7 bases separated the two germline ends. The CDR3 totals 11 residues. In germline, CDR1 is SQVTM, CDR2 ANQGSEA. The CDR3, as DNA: TGCAGCGCGGACCCCCAAGAGACCCAGTACTTC. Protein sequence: CSADPQETQYF.

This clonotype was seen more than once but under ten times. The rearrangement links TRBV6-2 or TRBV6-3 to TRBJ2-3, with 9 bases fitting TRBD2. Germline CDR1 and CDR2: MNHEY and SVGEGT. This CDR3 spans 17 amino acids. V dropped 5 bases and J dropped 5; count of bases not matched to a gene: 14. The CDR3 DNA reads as TGTGCCAGCAGTGACCTGGGACTAGCCGGAGGTAGAGATACGCAGTATTTT. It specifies CASSDLGLAGGRDTQYF.

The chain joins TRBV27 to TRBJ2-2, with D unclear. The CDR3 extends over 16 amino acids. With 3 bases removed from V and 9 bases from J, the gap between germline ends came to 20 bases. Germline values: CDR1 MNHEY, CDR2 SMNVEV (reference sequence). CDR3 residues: CASSFLEQARSRELFF. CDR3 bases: TGTGCCAGCAGTTTCTTAGAACAAGCCCGGAGCCGGGAGCTGTTTTTT.

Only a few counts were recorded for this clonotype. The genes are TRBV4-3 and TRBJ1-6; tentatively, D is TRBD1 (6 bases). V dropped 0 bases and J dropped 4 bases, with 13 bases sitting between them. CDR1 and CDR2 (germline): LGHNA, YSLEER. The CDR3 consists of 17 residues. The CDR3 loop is CASSQEIGRGYNSPLHF. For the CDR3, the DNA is TGCGCCAGCAGCCAAGAGATAGGCAGGGGTTATAATTCACCCCTCCACTTT.

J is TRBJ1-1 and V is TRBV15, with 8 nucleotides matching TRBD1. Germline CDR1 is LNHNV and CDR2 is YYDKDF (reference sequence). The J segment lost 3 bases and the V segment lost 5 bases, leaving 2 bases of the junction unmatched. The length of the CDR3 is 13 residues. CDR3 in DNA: TGTGCCACCAGCTCGGACAGGGACACTGAAGCTTTCTTT. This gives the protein CATSSDRDTEAFF.

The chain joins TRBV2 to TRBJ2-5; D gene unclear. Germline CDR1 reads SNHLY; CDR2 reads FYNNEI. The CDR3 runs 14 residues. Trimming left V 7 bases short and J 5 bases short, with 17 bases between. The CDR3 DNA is TGTGCCAGCACTAACGGAGCCTCTCGGGAGACCCAGTACTTC. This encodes CASTNGASRETQYF. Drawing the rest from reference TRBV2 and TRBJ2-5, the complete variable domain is EPEVTQTPSHQVTQMGQEVILRCVPISNHLYFYWYRQILGQKVEFLVSFYNNEISEKSEIFDDQFSVERPDGSNFTLKIRSTKLEDSAMYFCASTNGASRETQYFGPGTRLLVL.

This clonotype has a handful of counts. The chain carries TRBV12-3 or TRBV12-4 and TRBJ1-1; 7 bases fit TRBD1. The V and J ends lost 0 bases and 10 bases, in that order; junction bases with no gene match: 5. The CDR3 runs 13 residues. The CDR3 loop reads CASSLADRPSAFF. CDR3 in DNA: TGTGCCAGCAGTTTAGCGGACAGGCCTTCAGCTTTCTTT.

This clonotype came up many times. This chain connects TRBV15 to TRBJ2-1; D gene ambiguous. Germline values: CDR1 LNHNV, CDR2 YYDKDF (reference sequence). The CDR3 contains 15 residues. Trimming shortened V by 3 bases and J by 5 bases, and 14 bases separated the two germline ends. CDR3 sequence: CATSSLMLTDNEQFF. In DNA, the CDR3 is TGTGCCACCAGCAGCCTGATGCTCACAGACAATGAGCAGTTCTTC.

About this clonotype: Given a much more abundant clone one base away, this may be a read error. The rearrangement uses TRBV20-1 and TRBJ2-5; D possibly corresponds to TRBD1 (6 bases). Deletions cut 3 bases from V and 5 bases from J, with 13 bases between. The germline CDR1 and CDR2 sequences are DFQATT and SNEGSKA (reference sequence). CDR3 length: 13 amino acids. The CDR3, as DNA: TGCAGTGCTAGGCTACAGGGACGTGAGACCCAGTACTTC. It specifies CSARLQGRETQYF.

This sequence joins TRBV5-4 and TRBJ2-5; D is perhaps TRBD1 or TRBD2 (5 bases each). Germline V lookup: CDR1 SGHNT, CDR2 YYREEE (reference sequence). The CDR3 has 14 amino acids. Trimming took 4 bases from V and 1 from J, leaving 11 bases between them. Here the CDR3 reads CASSGKGTQETQYF. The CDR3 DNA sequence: TGTGCCAGCAGCGGTAAGGGGACCCAAGAGACCCAGTACTTC.

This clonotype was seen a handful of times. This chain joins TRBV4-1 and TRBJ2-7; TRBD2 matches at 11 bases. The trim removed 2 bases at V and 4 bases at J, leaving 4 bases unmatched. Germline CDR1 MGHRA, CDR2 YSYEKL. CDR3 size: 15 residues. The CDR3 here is CASSQSTSGDYEQYF. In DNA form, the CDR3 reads TGCGCCAGCAGCCAATCGACTAGCGGGGATTACGAGCAGTACTTC.

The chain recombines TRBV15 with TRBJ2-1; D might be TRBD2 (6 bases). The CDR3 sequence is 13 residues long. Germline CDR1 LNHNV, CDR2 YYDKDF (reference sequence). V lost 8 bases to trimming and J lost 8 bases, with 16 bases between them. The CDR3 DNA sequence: TGTGCCACCGGGGGGTTCGCCTCTGATGAGCAGTTCTTC. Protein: CATGGFASDEQFF.

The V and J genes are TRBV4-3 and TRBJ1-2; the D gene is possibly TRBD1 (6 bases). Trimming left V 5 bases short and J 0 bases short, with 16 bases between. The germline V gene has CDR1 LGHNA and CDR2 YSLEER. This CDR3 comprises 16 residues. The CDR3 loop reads CASSTRWDTSNYGYTF. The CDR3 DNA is TGCGCCAGCAGCACGAGATGGGACACTTCTAACTATGGCTACACCTTC.

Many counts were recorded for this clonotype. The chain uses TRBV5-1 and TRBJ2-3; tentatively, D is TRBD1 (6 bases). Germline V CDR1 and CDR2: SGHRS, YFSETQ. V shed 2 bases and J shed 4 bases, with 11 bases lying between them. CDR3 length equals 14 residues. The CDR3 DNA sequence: TGCGCCAGCAGCTTACGGACAGTTTCAGATACGCAGTATTTT. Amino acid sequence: CASSLRTVSDTQYF.